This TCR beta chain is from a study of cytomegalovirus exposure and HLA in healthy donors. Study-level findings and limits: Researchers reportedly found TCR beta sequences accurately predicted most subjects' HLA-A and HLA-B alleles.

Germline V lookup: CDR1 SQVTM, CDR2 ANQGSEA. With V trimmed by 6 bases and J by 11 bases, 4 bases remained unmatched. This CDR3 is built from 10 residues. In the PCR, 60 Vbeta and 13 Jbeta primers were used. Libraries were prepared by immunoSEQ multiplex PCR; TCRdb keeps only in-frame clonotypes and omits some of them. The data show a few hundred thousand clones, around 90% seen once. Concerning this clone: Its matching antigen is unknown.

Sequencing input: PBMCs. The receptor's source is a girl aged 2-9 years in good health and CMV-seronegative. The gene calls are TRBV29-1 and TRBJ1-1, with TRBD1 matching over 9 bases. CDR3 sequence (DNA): TGCAGCGTCGGACAGGGGAGGGCTTTCTTT. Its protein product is CSVGQGRAFF.